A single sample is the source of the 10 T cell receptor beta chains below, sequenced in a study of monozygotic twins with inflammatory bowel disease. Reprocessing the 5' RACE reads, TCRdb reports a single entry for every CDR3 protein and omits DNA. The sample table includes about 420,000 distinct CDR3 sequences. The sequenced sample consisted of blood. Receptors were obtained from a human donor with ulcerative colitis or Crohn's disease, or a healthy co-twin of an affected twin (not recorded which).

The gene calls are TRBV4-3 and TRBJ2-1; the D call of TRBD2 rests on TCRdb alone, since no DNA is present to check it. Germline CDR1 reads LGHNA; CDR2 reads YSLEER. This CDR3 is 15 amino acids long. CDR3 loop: CASSETSGSFYEQFF.

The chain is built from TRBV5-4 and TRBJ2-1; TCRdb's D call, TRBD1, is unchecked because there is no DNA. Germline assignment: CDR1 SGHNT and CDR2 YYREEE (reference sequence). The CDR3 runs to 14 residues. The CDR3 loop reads CASSSGVLGYEQFF.

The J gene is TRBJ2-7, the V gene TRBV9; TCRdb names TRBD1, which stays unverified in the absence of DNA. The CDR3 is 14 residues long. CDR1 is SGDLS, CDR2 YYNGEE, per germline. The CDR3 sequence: CASSKRQGAYEQYF.

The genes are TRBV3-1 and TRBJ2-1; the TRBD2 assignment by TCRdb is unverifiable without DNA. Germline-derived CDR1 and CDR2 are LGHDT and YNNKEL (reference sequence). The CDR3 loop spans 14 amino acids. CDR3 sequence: CASSHAVGANEQFF.

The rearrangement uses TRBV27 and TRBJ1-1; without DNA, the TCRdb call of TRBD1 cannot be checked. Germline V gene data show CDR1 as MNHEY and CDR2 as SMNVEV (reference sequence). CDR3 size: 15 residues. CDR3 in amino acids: CASRQTGGRNTEAFF.

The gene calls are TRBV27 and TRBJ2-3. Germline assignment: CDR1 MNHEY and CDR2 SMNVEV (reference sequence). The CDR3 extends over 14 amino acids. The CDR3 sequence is CASSLLGPTDTQYF.

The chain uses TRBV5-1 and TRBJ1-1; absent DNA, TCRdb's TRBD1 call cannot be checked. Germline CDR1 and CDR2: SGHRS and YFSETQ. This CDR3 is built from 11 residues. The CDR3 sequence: CASRGDTEAFF. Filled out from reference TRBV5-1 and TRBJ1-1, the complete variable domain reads KAGVTQTPRYLIKTRGQQVTLSCSPISGHRSVSWYQQTPGQGLQFLFEYFSETQRNKGNFPGRFSGRQFSNSRSEMNVSTLELGDSALYLCASRGDTEAFFGQGTRLTVV.

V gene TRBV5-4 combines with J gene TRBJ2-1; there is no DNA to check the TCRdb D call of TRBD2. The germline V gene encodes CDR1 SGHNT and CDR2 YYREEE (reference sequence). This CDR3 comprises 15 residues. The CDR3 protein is CASSSIAGDYNEQFF.

The CDR3 protein is CATGTGVQAGGWGTDTQYF. The chain uses TRBV11-2 and TRBJ2-3; TCRdb designates TRBD1, a call that cannot be tested without DNA. Germline V gene lookup returns CDR1 SGHAT and CDR2 FQNNGV. The CDR3 runs to 19 residues.

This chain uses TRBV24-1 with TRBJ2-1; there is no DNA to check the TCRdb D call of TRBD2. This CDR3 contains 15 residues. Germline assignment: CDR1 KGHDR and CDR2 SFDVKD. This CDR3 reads CATSDLEGNANEQFF.